These 12 T cell receptor beta chains were all obtained from the same sample, sequenced in a study of T cell responses to AZD1222 COVID-19 vaccine. Produced via immunoSEQ multiplex PCR; TCRdb's table is partial and in-frame only. The table shows roughly 180,000 clones, with approximately 94% occurring only once. The sequencing here drew on peripheral blood, taken 28 days after the second AZD1222 dose. The source is an adult who received the AZD1222 COVID-19 vaccine.

The rearrangement uses TRBV5-1 and TRBJ2-1; no clear D gene. V was shortened by 7 bases and J by 8 bases, with 10 bases between the two germline ends. Germline-derived CDR1 and CDR2 are SGHRS and YFSETQ. The CDR3 spans 11 residues. The CDR3 reads CASVRGYEQFF. Written as DNA, the CDR3 is TGCGCCAGCGTGCGAGGTTATGAGCAGTTCTTC.

The V and J genes are TRBV6-2 or TRBV6-3 and TRBJ2-5; maybe TRBD2 (6 bases). Per germline, CDR1 MNHEY and CDR2 SVGEGT. This CDR3 has 14 amino acids. Trimming took 2 bases from V and 1 from J, leaving 8 bases between them. The CDR3 loop is CASSYLTSQETQYF. CDR3 in DNA: TGTGCCAGCAGTTACCTGACTAGCCAAGAGACCCAGTACTTC.

This sequence joins TRBV30 and TRBJ2-3; the match to TRBD2 covers 8 bases. The germline gives CDR1 GTSNPN, CDR2 SVGIG (reference sequence). Trimming took 0 bases from V and 2 from J; bases not matched to a gene: 1. The CDR3 is 14 amino acids. The CDR3 DNA follows: TGTGCCTGGAGTGTAGGACTAGCCACAGATACGCAGTATTTT. As protein: CAWSVGLATDTQYF.

This sequence joins TRBV5-6 and TRBJ1-6; a weak D match, TRBD1 (6 bases). CDR3 size: 14 residues. The germline CDR1 and CDR2 sequences are SGHDT and YYEEEE. V was shortened by 0 bases and J by 10 bases, with 11 bases between the two germline ends. The CDR3 nucleotides are TGTGCCAGCAGCTTGGCGGGACAAGTATCACCCCTCCACTTT. Protein product: CASSLAGQVSPLHF. Together with reference TRBV5-6 and TRBJ1-6, the CDR3 gives the full variable domain: DAGVTQSPTHLIKTRGQQVTLRCSPKSGHDTVSWYQQALGQGPQFIFQYYEEEERQRGNFPDRFSGHQFPNYSSELNVNALLLGDSALYLCASSLAGQVSPLHFGNGTRLTVT.

V gene TRBV9 combines with J gene TRBJ1-2, with 9 bases aligning to TRBD1. CDR3 size: 13 residues. With 4 bases clipped from V and 8 bases from J, the junction kept 6 bases outside the gene matches. Per the germline V gene, CDR1 is SGDLS and CDR2 is YYNGEE. The CDR3 region has the DNA TGTGCCAGCAGCCCAAGGACAGGGGTGGGCTACACCTTC. It encodes CASSPRTGVGYTF. Supplemented by reference TRBV9 and TRBJ1-2, the full variable domain reads DSGVTQTPKHLITATGQRVTLRCSPRSGDLSVYWYQQSLDQGLQFLIQYYNGEERAKGNILERFSAQQFPDLHSELNLSSLELGDSALYFCASSPRTGVGYTFGSGTRLTVV.

The chain is built from TRBV7-9 and TRBJ2-7; 7 bases agree with TRBD1. V shed 6 bases, J shed 2 bases, and the junction held 7 bases outside the gene matches. Germline CDR1 reads SEHNR; CDR2 reads FQNEAQ (reference sequence). The CDR3 spans 14 residues. The CDR3 DNA reads as TGTGCCAGCAGTTATCCGGGACAGACCTACGAGCAGTACTTC. Translating gives CASSYPGQTYEQYF.

The rearrangement links TRBV5-1 to TRBJ2-1, with D tentatively TRBD2 (6 bases). The germline CDR1 and CDR2 sequences are SGHRS and YFSETQ. The ends were cut back, 4 bases at V and 6 bases at J, with 11 bases in the middle. The CDR3 loop spans 13 amino acids. As DNA, the CDR3 is TGCGCCAGCAGCGTGGACGGGGGCAATGAGCAGTTCTTC. The encoded protein is CASSVDGGNEQFF.

V gene TRBV27 combines with J gene TRBJ1-4; 7 bases agree with TRBD1. J was trimmed by 5 bases and V by 0 bases; bases with no gene match: 6. The CDR3 runs to 16 residues. Germline CDR1 and CDR2: MNHEY and SMNVEV (reference sequence). CDR3 nucleotides: TGTGCCAGCAGTTTATCCGGGACAGTGTCGAATGAAAAACTGTTTTTT. It codes for CASSLSGTVSNEKLFF. Full variable domain (remainder filled in from reference TRBV27 and TRBJ1-4): EAQVTQNPRYLITVTGKKLTVTCSQNMNHEYMSWYRQDPGLGLRQIYYSMNVEVTDKGDVPEGYKVSRKEKRNFPLILESPSPNQTSLYFCASSLSGTVSNEKLFFGSGTQLSVL.

The chain is built from TRBV7-2 and TRBJ2-6; 8 bases match TRBD2. CDR1 and CDR2 from the germline V gene are SGHTA and FQGNSA. The CDR3 has 16 residues. V shed 5 bases and J 2 bases; nucleotides not matched to a gene: 5. CDR3 in DNA: TGTGCCAGCAGCCCACGGGGGGGCACTGGGGCCAACGTCCTGACTTTC. The encoded protein is CASSPRGGTGANVLTF.

V gene TRBV3-1 (or the pseudogene TRBV3-2) combines with J gene TRBJ1-2, with D uncertain. Germline lookup yields CDR1 LGHDT and CDR2 YNNKEL (reference sequence). V gave up 2 bases and J gave up 4 bases, with 11 bases separating them. This CDR3 is 14 amino acids long. CDR3 in DNA: TGTGCCAGCAGCCAAAGGGAAGAGGGCTATGGCTACACCTTC. Amino acid sequence: CASSQREEGYGYTF.

This sequence joins TRBV5-1 and TRBJ1-2; possibly TRBD1 for D (6 bases). This CDR3 comprises 14 residues. CDR1 and CDR2 from the germline V gene are SGHRS and YFSETQ. Trimming pared 2 bases from V and 3 bases from J, leaving 11 bases between. CDR3: CASSFGGADYGYTF. The CDR3 region has the DNA TGCGCCAGCAGCTTTGGGGGCGCCGACTATGGCTACACCTTC. The full variable domain, completed using reference TRBV5-1 and TRBJ1-2, is KAGVTQTPRYLIKTRGQQVTLSCSPISGHRSVSWYQQTPGQGLQFLFEYFSETQRNKGNFPGRFSGRQFSNSRSEMNVSTLELGDSALYLCASSFGGADYGYTFGSGTRLTVV.

The gene calls are TRBV2 and TRBJ1-4; 11 nucleotides line up with TRBD1. V lost 3 bases, J lost 7 bases, and 7 bases stayed unmatched. Germline-derived CDR1 and CDR2 are SNHLY and FYNNEI. The CDR3 runs to 16 residues. Written as DNA, the CDR3 is TGTGCCAGCAGTGAGACCCCGGACAGGGGGCGTGAAAAACTGTTTTTT. Its protein is CASSETPDRGREKLFF.